The sequence of this TCR beta chain was determined in a study of blood T cell repertoires in COVID-19. Participants reported their clinical history, and cohort assignment relied on those reports. The data were produced by immunoSEQ multiplex PCR, yet TCRdb's version contains in-frame clones alone and is incomplete. This table holds roughly 330,000 clones, approximately 87% found once. This TCR came from a woman aged 30 to 39 who had recovered from COVID-19. The sample was PBMCs or T cells enriched from blood (not recorded which).

This CDR3 is CASTSGTSGGEYF. DNA for the CDR3: TGTGCCAGCACTTCTGGGACTAGCGGGGGGGAGTATTTT. The chain recombines TRBV12-3 or TRBV12-4 with TRBJ2-3, with TRBD2 matching 16 bases. After removal of 7 bases from V and 13 bases from J, the junction contained 5 bases not matched to a gene. The CDR3 sequence is 13 residues long.